This entry features one T cell receptor (beta chain) sequence. The germline V gene encodes CDR1 SNHLY and CDR2 FYNNEI. The germline V and J ends were trimmed by 3 bases and 3 bases, with 15 bases remaining between them. This CDR3 is 16 amino acids long. This sample stems from a study of TIL therapy for anti-PD-1-resistant metastatic lung cancer. Indicated time point: pre-treatment sample, taken before nivolumab and TIL therapy. The immunoSEQ assay was v3. Produced via immunoSEQ multiplex PCR; TCRdb's table is partial and in-frame only. The repertoire has about 32,000 clones, 60% to 80% of them found once; the top ten carry about 3%.

This receptor was taken from a woman aged 30 to 85 with non-small cell lung cancer. The chain uses TRBV2 and TRBJ1-5; D gene unclear. Sequenced here: blood, sampled at baseline. CDR3 in DNA: TGTGCCAGCAGTGATGGGTTCGGCGGGCTCAATCAGCCCCAGCATTTT. It specifies CASSDGFGGLNQPQHF.